This entry lists 23 T cell receptor beta chains sequenced from one sample in a study of T cells in Graves' hyperthyroidism and ophthalmopathy (dated by TCRdb to the late 2010s). The method behind the library was multiplex PCR. Instrument on record: Illumina HiSeq 2000. The TCR beta CDR3 regions were amplified from RNA transcripts. A first-round RT-PCR of the TCR CDR3 used the HTBI primer set with the Qiagen OneStep RT-PCR kit. The raw public data were reprocessed by TCRdb itself: fastp quality trimming at Q25, MiXCR clonotype calling, in-frame beta chains only. Each CDR3 protein gets just one entry, which takes the most common genes and DNA from the rows behind it. The sample includes 500,000 to 650,000 distinct CDR3 sequences, with approximately 14% observed a single time. Of the sample, about an eighth is held by the ten largest clones. What was sequenced was blood. Receptors were obtained from a woman in her forties or fifties with Graves' ophthalmopathy.

The chain combines TRBV18 with TRBJ1-3; weak D call: TRBD1 (6 bases). Germline assignment: CDR1 KGHSH and CDR2 LQKENI. V lost 1 base, J lost 0 bases, and 7 bases lay in between. CDR3 length: 15 amino acids. CDR3 residues: CASSPRDISGNTIYF. The DNA of the CDR3 is TGTGCCAGCTCACCACGGGACATCTCTGGAAACACCATATATTTT.

The V gene is TRBV7-9, the J gene TRBJ2-2; D not certain. The CDR3 sequence is 12 residues long. Germline CDR1 SEHNR, CDR2 FQNEAQ (reference sequence). Trimming shortened V by 10 bases and J by 4 bases, and 10 bases separated the two germline ends. CDR3: CAIGPFTGELFF. CDR3 sequence (DNA): TGTGCCATCGGACCCTTCACCGGGGAGCTGTTTTTT.

This clonotype was counted ten times or more. This CDR3 is CASSLEASGTETQYF. DNA of the CDR3: TGTGCCAGCAGCTTAGAAGCTAGCGGGACTGAGACCCAGTACTTC. The chain combines TRBV7-9 with TRBJ2-5; 9 bases are shared with TRBD2. J gave up 5 bases and V 1 base, and 5 bases lay outside the gene matches. From germline, CDR1 is SEHNR and CDR2 FQNEAQ (reference sequence). CDR3 length: 15 amino acids.

In its sample, this clonotype was seen many times. The rearrangement joins TRBV27 to TRBJ2-1; maybe TRBD1 (6 bases). The V gene's germline CDR1 is MNHEY and CDR2 SMNVEV (reference sequence). V was trimmed by 6 bases and J by 0 bases, leaving 12 bases between them. The CDR3 is 15 amino acids. CDR3 in DNA: TGTGCCAGCAGCCGGGGACACCTCTCCTACAATGAGCAGTTCTTC. Protein: CASSRGHLSYNEQFF.

This clonotype came up many times. The chain links TRBV7-9 to TRBJ2-5, with 9 bases that match TRBD1. Trimming removed 4 bases from V and 4 bases from J; junction bases left unmatched: 7. The CDR3 contains 15 residues. The germline gives CDR1 SEHNR, CDR2 FQNEAQ (reference sequence). The CDR3 DNA is TGTGCCAGCAGCTCGGACAGGGGATTGCGAGAGACCCAGTACTTC. Its translation: CASSSDRGLRETQYF.

This clonotype was seen many times. The rearrangement links TRBV29-1 to TRBJ1-1, with D unresolved. The CDR3 is made up of 12 amino acids. Trimming cost V 5 bases and J 1 base, with 8 bases left between them. CDR1 SQVTM and CDR2 ANQGSEA come from the germline V gene. The CDR3: CSVKYPNTEAFF. The CDR3 bases are TGCAGCGTTAAATATCCGAACACTGAAGCTTTCTTT.

Details on this clonotype: The junction differs from germline at one of its ends, possibly a read error. V usage is TRBV19 and J usage is TRBJ2-2, with 7 bases lining up with TRBD2. CDR1 is LNHDA, CDR2 SQIVND, per germline (reference sequence). This CDR3 spans 15 amino acids. CDR3 bases: TGTGTCAGTAGTAAGCGGGGAGCGAACACCGGGGAGCTGTTTTTT. Protein product: CVSSKRGANTGELFF.

V gene TRBV10-3 combines with J gene TRBJ1-3, with 8 bases identical to TRBD1. There are 15 residues in the CDR3. Trimming cost V 7 bases and J 1 base; bases outside gene matches: 6. In germline, CDR1 is ENHRY, CDR2 SYGVKD. Here the CDR3 DNA reads TGTGCCATCACCGGGACAGGTTCGTCTGGAAACACCATATATTTT. Protein product: CAITGTGSSGNTIYF.

The genes are TRBV7-2 and TRBJ1-1, with D possibly matching TRBD1 (6 bases). V lost 1 base, J lost 6 bases, and 15 bases lay in between. The V gene's germline CDR1 is SGHTA and CDR2 FQGNSA. The CDR3 loop spans 15 amino acids. DNA of the CDR3: TGTGCCAGCAGCTTAGAACAGGGCGGGGGGGCTGAAGCTTTCTTT. It yields the protein CASSLEQGGGAEAFF.

This clonotype has at least ten counts. The chain has TRBV28 and TRBJ2-2; 12 nucleotides align to TRBD2. The V segment lost 7 bases and the J segment 2 bases; nucleotides outside the gene matches: 8. The CDR3 covers 17 residues. Per germline, CDR1 MDHEN and CDR2 SYDVKM. CDR3 in DNA: TGTGCCAGCAACCTAGCGGGAGGGCCCTCAAACACCGGGGAGCTGTTTTTT. Protein: CASNLAGGPSNTGELFF.

About this clonotype: The junction departs from germline at one end; a sequencing error may be responsible. J is TRBJ2-7 and V is TRBV18, with D maybe TRBD2 (6 bases). Germline V gives CDR1 KGHSH, CDR2 LQKENI. CDR3 length: 14 residues. CDR3 coding DNA: TGTGCCAGCTCCTGGACTTCTATGGACTACGGGCAGTACTTC. Translation gives CASSWTSMDYGQYF.

At least ten counts were recorded for this clonotype. This chain uses TRBV7-2 with TRBJ2-5; 7 bases agree with TRBD1. Per the germline V gene, CDR1 is SGHTA and CDR2 is FQGNSA. The CDR3 is 16 residues long. After removal of 6 bases from V and 2 bases from J, the junction contained 12 bases not matched to a gene. CDR3 sequence: CASSFTTGKGQETQYF. The CDR3 DNA is TGTGCCAGCAGTTTCACGACAGGGAAAGGGCAAGAGACCCAGTACTTC. Variable domain in full (rest from reference TRBV7-2 and TRBJ2-5): GAGVSQSPSNKVTEKGKDVELRCDPISGHTALYWYRQSLGQGLEFLIYFQGNSAPDKSGLPSDRFSAERTGGSVSTLTIQRTQQEDSAVYLCASSFTTGKGQETQYFGPGTRLLVL.

V is TRBV5-1 and J is TRBJ2-1, with 8 bases that match TRBD1. V gave up 3 bases and J gave up 7 bases; unmatched junction bases: 6. Germline V CDR1 and CDR2: SGHRS, YFSETQ. The CDR3 runs 14 residues. CDR3 loop: CASSSTGEKNEQFF. The CDR3 DNA follows: TGCGCCAGCAGCTCGACAGGGGAGAAAAATGAGCAGTTCTTC.

This clonotype was seen many times. The chain combines TRBV20-1 with TRBJ2-7, with a possible D match to TRBD1 (6 bases). This CDR3 is 12 amino acids long. V was trimmed by 5 bases and J by 3 bases, leaving 11 bases between them. The germline CDR1 and CDR2 sequences are DFQATT and SNEGSKA (reference sequence). As DNA, the CDR3 is TGCAGTGCTGGGGGCGCTAGCTACGAGCAGTACTTC. Translation gives CSAGGASYEQYF.

The table lists this clonotype with many counts. The rearrangement links TRBV5-1 to TRBJ2-2; 8 nucleotides agree with TRBD2. CDR1 SGHRS and CDR2 YFSETQ come from the germline V gene. Trimming cost V 3 bases and J 0 bases; bases outside gene matches: 7. CDR3 length: 17 amino acids. The CDR3 is CASSWSGSTPNTGELFF. The CDR3 region has the DNA TGCGCCAGCAGCTGGAGCGGGAGTACACCGAACACCGGGGAGCTGTTTTTT. The full variable domain, in which reference TRBV5-1 and TRBJ2-2 provide the parts outside the CDR3, is KAGVTQTPRYLIKTRGQQVTLSCSPISGHRSVSWYQQTPGQGLQFLFEYFSETQRNKGNFPGRFSGRQFSNSRSEMNVSTLELGDSALYLCASSWSGSTPNTGELFFGEGSRLTVL.

The rearrangement uses TRBV4-3 and TRBJ2-1, with 7 bases lining up with TRBD1. The CDR3 runs to 12 residues. Germline CDR1 LGHNA, CDR2 YSLEER. V was pared by 5 bases and J by 10 bases, with 5 bases of the junction left unmatched. CDR3: CASSKEQGEQFF. In nucleotides, the CDR3 is TGCGCCAGCAGCAAGGAACAGGGGGAGCAGTTCTTC.

This clonotype appeared many times. The chain employs TRBV7-3 and TRBJ2-1; TRBD2 agrees at 15 bases. Germline V CDR1 and CDR2: SGHTA, FQGTGA. The CDR3 length is 17 residues. The V segment lost 4 bases and the J segment 7 bases; nucleotides outside the gene matches: 8. CDR3 residues: CASSSTPGLAGGNEQFF. For the CDR3, the DNA is TGTGCCAGCAGCTCGACCCCGGGACTAGCGGGAGGTAATGAGCAGTTCTTC.

This clonotype was counted at least ten times. The rearrangement uses TRBV6-1 and TRBJ1-6, with D hard to call. CDR3 length: 15 amino acids. V was cut by 4 bases and J by 9 bases, with 16 bases left in between. The germline V gene encodes CDR1 MNHNS and CDR2 SASEGT. The CDR3 loop reads CASSAADLRGSPLHF. DNA of the CDR3: TGTGCCAGCAGTGCTGCGGACCTCCGTGGTTCACCCCTCCACTTT.

This clonotype showed up many times. The chain employs TRBV7-9 and TRBJ2-1; the D gene is possibly TRBD1 (5 bases). There are 16 residues in the CDR3. Per germline, CDR1 SEHNR and CDR2 FQNEAQ (reference sequence). Trimming took off 2 bases at V and 3 bases at J, with 14 bases between the two ends. CDR3 residues: CASSLLRQGIYNEQFF. CDR3 sequence (DNA): TGTGCCAGCAGCTTATTAAGGCAGGGCATCTACAATGAGCAGTTCTTC.

The chain has TRBV30 and TRBJ1-4; D gene uncertain. CDR1 GTSNPN and CDR2 SVGIG come from the germline V gene (reference sequence). The V and J ends lost 2 bases and 8 bases respectively, with 6 bases between them. The CDR3 consists of 11 residues. The CDR3 reads CAWSWGEKLFF. The CDR3, as DNA: TGTGCCTGGAGTTGGGGAGAAAAACTGTTTTTT.

This clonotype was detected many times. The chain is built from TRBV7-3 and TRBJ1-1; TRBD1 might be the D (6 bases). The CDR3 has 14 residues. The V gene's germline CDR1 is SGHTA and CDR2 FQGTGA. V was shortened by 4 bases and J by 5 bases, with 14 bases between the two germline ends. CDR3 residues: CASSSDRPGTEAFF. The CDR3 DNA reads as TGTGCCAGCAGCTCTGACAGGCCGGGGACTGAAGCTTTCTTT.

This clonotype appeared many times. The chain recombines TRBV7-3 with TRBJ2-5; D is ambiguous. The germline CDR1 and CDR2 sequences are SGHTA and FQGTGA. This CDR3 has 14 amino acids. The V end lost 3 bases, the J end lost 5 bases, and 13 bases lay between the germline ends. For the CDR3, the DNA is TGTGCCAGCAGCTTTGGTCCGGATCGGGAGACCCAGTACTTC. It specifies CASSFGPDRETQYF. The full variable domain, completed using reference TRBV7-3 and TRBJ2-5, is GAGVSQTPSNKVTEKGKYVELRCDPISGHTALYWYRQSLGQGPEFLIYFQGTGAADDSGLPNDRFFAVRPEGSVSTLKIQRTERGDSAVYLCASSFGPDRETQYFGPGTRLLVL.

This CDR3 is CASSPPKGIEAFF. CDR3 nucleotides: TGTGCCAGCAGCCCTCCAAAGGGGATCGAAGCTTTCTTT. This chain connects TRBV11-3 to TRBJ1-1; possible D gene TRBD1, 5 bases. Looked up from germline, CDR1 is SGHNT and CDR2 is YENEEA. V lost 5 bases and J 8 bases, leaving 15 bases between the germline ends. The CDR3 loop spans 13 amino acids.